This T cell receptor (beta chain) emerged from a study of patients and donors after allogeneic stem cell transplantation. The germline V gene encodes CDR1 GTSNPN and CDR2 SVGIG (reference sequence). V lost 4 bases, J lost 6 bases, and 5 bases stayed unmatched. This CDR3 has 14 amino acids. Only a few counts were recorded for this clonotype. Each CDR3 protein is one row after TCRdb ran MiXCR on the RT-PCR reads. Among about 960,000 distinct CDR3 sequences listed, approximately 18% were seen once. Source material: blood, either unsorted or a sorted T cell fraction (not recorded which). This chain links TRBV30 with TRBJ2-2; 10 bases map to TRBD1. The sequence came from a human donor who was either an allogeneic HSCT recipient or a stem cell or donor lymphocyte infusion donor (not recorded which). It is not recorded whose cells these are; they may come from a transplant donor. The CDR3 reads CAWTGTGVPGELFF. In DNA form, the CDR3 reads TGTGCCTGGACCGGGACAGGGGTTCCCGGGGAGCTGTTTTTT. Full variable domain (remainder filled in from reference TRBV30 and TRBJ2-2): SQTIHQWPATLVQPVGSPLSLECTVEGTSNPNLYWYRQAAGRGLQLLFYSVGIGQISSEVPQNLSASRPQDRQFILSSKKLLLSDSGFYLCAWTGTGVPGELFFGEGSRLTVL.